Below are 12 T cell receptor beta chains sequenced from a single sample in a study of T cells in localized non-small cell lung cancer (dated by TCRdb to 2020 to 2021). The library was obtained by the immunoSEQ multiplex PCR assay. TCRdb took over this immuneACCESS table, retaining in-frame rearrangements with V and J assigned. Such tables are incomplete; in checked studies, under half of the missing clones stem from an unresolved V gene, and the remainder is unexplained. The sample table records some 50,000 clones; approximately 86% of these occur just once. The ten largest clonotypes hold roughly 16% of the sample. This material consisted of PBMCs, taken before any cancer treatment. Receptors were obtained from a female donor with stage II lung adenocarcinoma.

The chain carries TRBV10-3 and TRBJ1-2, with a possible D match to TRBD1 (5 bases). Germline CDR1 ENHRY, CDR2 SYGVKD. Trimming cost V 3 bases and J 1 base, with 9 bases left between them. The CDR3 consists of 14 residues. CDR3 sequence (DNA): TGTGCCATCAGTGAACAGGCGGATAACTATGGCTACACCTTC. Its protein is CAISEQADNYGYTF.

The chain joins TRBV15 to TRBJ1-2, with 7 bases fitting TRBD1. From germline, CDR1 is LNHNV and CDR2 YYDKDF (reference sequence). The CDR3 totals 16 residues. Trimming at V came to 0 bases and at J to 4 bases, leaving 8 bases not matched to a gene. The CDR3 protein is CATSRDRTGTAYGYTF. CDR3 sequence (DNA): TGTGCCACCAGCAGAGACCGGACCGGGACAGCCTATGGCTACACCTTC.

Written as DNA, the CDR3 is TGTGCCAGCAGTTTACAGGGGAACACAGATACGCAGTATTTT. Translated, it gives CASSLQGNTDTQYF. This chain connects TRBV27 to TRBJ2-3; tentative D call: TRBD1 (6 bases). Germline lookup yields CDR1 MNHEY and CDR2 SMNVEV (reference sequence). Between the trimmed V and J ends, which lost 2 bases and 2 bases, there was a span of 8 bases. This CDR3 contains 14 residues.

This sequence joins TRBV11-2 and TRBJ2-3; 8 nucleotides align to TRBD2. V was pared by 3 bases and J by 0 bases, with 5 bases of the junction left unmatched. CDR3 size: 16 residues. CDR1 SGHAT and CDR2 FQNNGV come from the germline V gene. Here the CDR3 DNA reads TGTGCCAGCAGCTTGCGAGCGGGGGAGAGCACAGATACGCAGTATTTT. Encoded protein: CASSLRAGESTDTQYF.

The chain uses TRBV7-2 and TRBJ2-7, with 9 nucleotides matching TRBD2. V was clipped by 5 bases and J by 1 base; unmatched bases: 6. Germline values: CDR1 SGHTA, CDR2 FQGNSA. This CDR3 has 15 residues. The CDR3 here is CASSTHSGGSYEQYF. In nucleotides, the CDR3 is TGTGCCAGCAGCACCCATAGCGGGGGATCCTACGAGCAGTACTTC.

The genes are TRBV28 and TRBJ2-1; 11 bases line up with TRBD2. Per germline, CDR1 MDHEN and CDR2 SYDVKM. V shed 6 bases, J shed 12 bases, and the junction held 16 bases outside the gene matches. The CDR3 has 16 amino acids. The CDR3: CASSTSGGPKMKGQFF. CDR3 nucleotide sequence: TGTGCCAGCAGCACTAGCGGGGGCCCCAAGATGAAGGGGCAGTTCTTC.

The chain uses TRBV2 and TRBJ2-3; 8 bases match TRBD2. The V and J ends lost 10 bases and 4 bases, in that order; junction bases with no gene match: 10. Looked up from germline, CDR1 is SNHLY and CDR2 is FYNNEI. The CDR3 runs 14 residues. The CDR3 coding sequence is TGTGCCACCGTGCGGGCGGGGGGCCCAGATACGCAGTATTTT. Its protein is CATVRAGGPDTQYF.

CDR3 in amino acids: CASSLVRVNYGYTF. Here the CDR3 DNA reads TGTGCCAGCAGCTTAGTCAGGGTTAACTATGGCTACACCTTC. The chain links TRBV11-2 to TRBJ1-2, with a tentative D call TRBD1 (5 bases). There are 14 residues in the CDR3. Trimming took off 1 base at V and 1 base at J, with 7 bases between the two ends. In germline, CDR1 is SGHAT, CDR2 FQNNGV.

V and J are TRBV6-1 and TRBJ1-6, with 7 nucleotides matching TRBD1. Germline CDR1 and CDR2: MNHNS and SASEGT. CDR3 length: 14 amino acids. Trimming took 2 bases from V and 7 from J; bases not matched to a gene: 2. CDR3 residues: CASSEPGQNSPLHF. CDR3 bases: TGTGCCAGCAGTGAACCGGGACAGAATTCACCCCTCCACTTT.

The chain's CDR3 is CASSLGSSRNTEAFF. CDR3 DNA sequence: TGTGCCAGCTCACTTGGGTCCAGCCGGAACACTGAAGCTTTCTTT. V and J are TRBV18 and TRBJ1-1; D is undetermined. Trimming took 4 bases from V and 1 from J, leaving 13 bases between them. CDR3 size: 15 residues. Germline V gene data show CDR1 as KGHSH and CDR2 as LQKENI.

CDR3 loop: CASSPYGGGGLPGYTF. The CDR3 DNA is TGTGCCAGCAGCCCCTATGGGGGAGGGGGCTTACCCGGGTACACCTTC. The gene calls are TRBV5-4 and TRBJ1-2, with 7 bases matching TRBD1. V was pared by 4 bases and J by 11 bases, with 20 bases of the junction left unmatched. CDR1 and CDR2 from the germline V gene are SGHNT and YYREEE (reference sequence). The CDR3 is 16 residues long.

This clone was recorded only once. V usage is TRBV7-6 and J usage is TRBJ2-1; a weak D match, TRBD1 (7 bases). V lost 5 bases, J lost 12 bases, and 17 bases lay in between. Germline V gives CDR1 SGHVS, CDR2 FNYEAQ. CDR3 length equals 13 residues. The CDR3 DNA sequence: TGTGCCAGCAGCCCGGGAGACAGGGTAAGGCAGTTCTTC. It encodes CASSPGDRVRQFF.